The sequence of this T cell receptor beta chain was determined in a study of cytomegalovirus exposure and HLA in healthy donors. Broader study findings: V- and J-gene trimming in TCR beta was tied to a missense DCLRE1C variant by an analysis performed later. Some highly shared sequence variants likely arose as a pipeline artifact. A few V segments could not be told apart, such as TRBV6-2 and TRBV6-3, and were left out. Reported performance of the classifier showed diagnosis of cytomegalovirus status with high specificity and sensitivity.

The V gene's germline CDR1 is SGDLS and CDR2 YYNGEE. This CDR3 spans 16 amino acids. V gave up 4 bases and J gave up 1 base, with 12 bases separating them. Notes on this clone: Antigen specificity is unknown.

13 Jbeta primers and 60 Vbeta primers were used for the PCR. Here immunoSEQ multiplex PCR was the method, and the copy in TCRdb shows in-frame clones only, minus some. Of roughly 100,000 clones in the sample, approximately 72% were seen once. The source of this sequence is a woman in her thirties or forties in good health and CMV-seronegative. The specimen was PBMCs. This chain joins TRBV9 and TRBJ2-6; D remains ambiguous. Here the CDR3 reads CASSSYLRSGANVLTF. The CDR3 nucleotides read TGTGCCAGCAGCTCTTATTTGAGGTCTGGGGCCAACGTCCTGACTTTC. The variable domain in full, completed from reference TRBV9 and TRBJ2-6, reads DSGVTQTPKHLITATGQRVTLRCSPRSGDLSVYWYQQSLDQGLQFLIQYYNGEERAKGNILERFSAQQFPDLHSELNLSSLELGDSALYFCASSSYLRSGANVLTFGAGSRLTVL.